A single sample is the source of the 5 T cell receptor beta chains below, sequenced in a study of T cell responses to AZD1222 COVID-19 vaccine. Data came from immunoSEQ multiplex PCR; TCRdb stores just in-frame clones and leaves some out. The repertoire consists of roughly 90,000 clones, with about nine tenths occurring once and the leading ten covering about 5%. Here the sequenced sample was peripheral blood, taken 28 days after the second AZD1222 dose. The source is an adult who received the AZD1222 COVID-19 vaccine.

The J gene is TRBJ2-1, the V gene TRBV3-1 (or the pseudogene TRBV3-2), with 11 bases aligning to TRBD2. The germline V gene has CDR1 LGHDT and CDR2 YNNKEL (reference sequence). V dropped 5 bases and J dropped 2; count of bases not matched to a gene: 2. The CDR3 contains 15 residues. The CDR3 spells CASSWGLAAYNEQFF. CDR3 sequence (DNA): TGTGCCAGCAGCTGGGGACTAGCGGCCTACAATGAGCAGTTCTTC.

This chain joins TRBV7-9 and TRBJ1-2; 9 bases match TRBD1. V lost 5 bases and J lost 8; bases outside the gene matches: 6. There are 13 residues in the CDR3. CDR1 is SEHNR and CDR2 is FQNEAQ in the germline V gene (reference sequence). CDR3 sequence: CASSPTGGEGYTF. Here the CDR3 DNA reads TGTGCCAGCAGCCCTACAGGGGGCGAGGGCTACACCTTC.

CDR3 residues: CASSPAAGTYEQYF. In DNA, the CDR3 is TGTGCCAGCAGCCCAGCGGCGGGGACCTACGAGCAGTACTTC. The chain carries TRBV6-5 and TRBJ2-7; tentative D call: TRBD2 (6 bases). CDR1 and CDR2 from the germline V gene are MNHEY and SVGAGI. There are 14 residues in the CDR3. Trimming removed 6 bases at V and 2 bases at J, with 14 bases between.

V and J are TRBV6-5 and TRBJ2-3; the D is unclear. The germline V gene has CDR1 MNHEY and CDR2 SVGAGI. This CDR3 spans 12 amino acids. Trimming shortened V by 2 bases and J by 4 bases, and 4 bases separated the two germline ends. Here the CDR3 reads CASSYSPDTQYF. CDR3 DNA sequence: TGTGCCAGCAGTTACAGTCCAGATACGCAGTATTTT.

The rearrangement joins TRBV7-2 to TRBJ2-7; tentatively, D is TRBD1 (6 bases). The CDR3 has 15 residues. Trimming cost V 1 base and J 0 bases, with 10 bases left between them. From germline, CDR1 is SGHTA and CDR2 FQGNSA. CDR3 nucleotides: TGTGCCAGCAGCTTAGGACAGGTAACCTCCTACGAGCAGTACTTC. Encoded protein: CASSLGQVTSYEQYF.